This is a list of T cell receptor beta chains from one sample in a study of T cells in Graves' hyperthyroidism and ophthalmopathy. TCRdb fed the multiplex PCR reads into MiXCR, producing one record per CDR3 protein. Here the sample spans some 370,000 distinct CDR3 sequences, roughly an eighth being singletons. The sequencing input was blood. The receptors were sampled from a man between 50 and 59 years old with Graves' ophthalmopathy. CDR3s include the opening cysteine and the closing phenylalanine or tryptophan. The D gene is left open where the match is weak. Clone size is not always given. Where it is, it says once, few, many or a class for expanded clones.

d_gene: NA; v_gene: TRBV14; abundance: NA; j_gene: TRBJ2-5; CDR3aa: CASSQDGVVGKYF; CDR3nt: TGTGCCAGCAGCCAAGATGGCGTAGTTGGAAAGTACTTC
d_gene: TRBD2; v_gene: TRBV6-1; abundance: NA; j_gene: TRBJ2-3; CDR3aa: CASSPRLAGEGSDTQYF; CDR3nt: TGTGCCAGCAGTCCCCGACTAGCGGGAGAGGGTTCAGATACGCAGTATTTT
d_gene: TRBD2; v_gene: TRBV20-1; abundance: many; j_gene: TRBJ2-1; CDR3aa: CSARGTSGRSGYNEQFF; CDR3nt: TGCAGTGCTAGAGGGACTAGCGGGAGATCGGGTTACAATGAGCAGTTCTTC
d_gene: NA; v_gene: TRBV28; abundance: NA; j_gene: TRBJ2-1; CDR3aa: CASSFTSGRFREQFF; CDR3nt: TGTGCCAGCAGTTTCACCAGCGGCCGGTTTCGAGAGCAGTTCTTC
d_gene: TRBD2; v_gene: TRBV5-1; abundance: few; j_gene: TRBJ2-5; CDR3aa: CASSGALAGGTETQYF; CDR3nt: TGCGCCAGCAGCGGCGCACTAGCGGGAGGGACGGAGACCCAGTACTTC
d_gene: TRBD2; v_gene: TRBV20-1; abundance: NA; j_gene: TRBJ2-1; CDR3aa: CSAFLAGHYNEQFF; CDR3nt: TGCAGTGCTTTTTTAGCGGGACATTACAATGAGCAGTTCTTC
d_gene: NA; v_gene: TRBV19; abundance: NA; j_gene: TRBJ2-7; CDR3aa: CASSPAQGLGEQYF; CDR3nt: TGTGCCAGTAGCCCAGCGCAGGGATTAGGCGAGCAGTACTTC
d_gene: NA; v_gene: TRBV3-1; abundance: few; j_gene: TRBJ2-2; CDR3aa: CASSQTGAGGELFF; CDR3nt: TGTGCCAGCAGCCAAACGGGGGCGGGCGGGGAGCTGTTTTTT
d_gene: TRBD2; v_gene: TRBV12-3/TRBV12-4; abundance: many; j_gene: TRBJ2-2; CDR3aa: CASSSVPGLAGSATGELFF; CDR3nt: TGTGCCAGCAGCTCCGTCCCGGGACTAGCGGGATCAGCCACCGGGGAGCTGTTTTTT
d_gene: NA; v_gene: TRBV6-2/TRBV6-3; abundance: NA; j_gene: TRBJ2-1; CDR3aa: CASSYSLSGYNEQFF; CDR3nt: TGTGCCAGCAGTTACTCTCTTAGCGGCTACAATGAGCAGTTCTTC
d_gene: NA; v_gene: TRBV29-1; abundance: NA; j_gene: TRBJ2-3; CDR3aa: CSLHRGTDTQYF; CDR3nt: TGCAGCCTCCACAGGGGCACAGATACGCAGTATTTT
d_gene: NA; v_gene: TRBV5-1; abundance: NA; j_gene: TRBJ2-2; CDR3aa: CASSPGQSLGPGELFF; CDR3nt: TGCGCCAGCAGCCCCGGACAGTCTCTGGGACCCGGGGAGCTGTTTTTT
d_gene: NA; v_gene: TRBV18; abundance: many; j_gene: TRBJ1-4; CDR3aa: CASSPPGENNEKLFF; CDR3nt: TGTGCCAGCTCACCACCGGGTGAGAATAATGAAAAACTGTTTTTT
d_gene: TRBD1; v_gene: TRBV29-1; abundance: few; j_gene: TRBJ2-5; CDR3aa: CGTGGETQYF; CDR3nt: TGCGGGACAGGGGGGGAGACCCAGTACTTC
d_gene: NA; v_gene: TRBV27; abundance: many; j_gene: TRBJ2-7; CDR3aa: CASSLSVEGAYEQYF; CDR3nt: TGTGCCAGCAGTTTATCTGTAGAGGGAGCCTACGAGCAGTACTTC
d_gene: TRBD2; v_gene: TRBV3-1; abundance: few; j_gene: TRBJ2-1; CDR3aa: CASSQDPAGGPHEQFF; CDR3nt: TGTGCCAGCAGCCAAGACCCAGCGGGAGGACCACATGAGCAGTTCTTC
d_gene: TRBD1; v_gene: TRBV11-3; abundance: NA; j_gene: TRBJ2-6; CDR3aa: CASSHGQGARGANVLTF; CDR3nt: TGTGCCAGCAGCCATGGACAGGGGGCGCGTGGGGCCAACGTCCTGACTTTC
d_gene: NA; v_gene: TRBV28; abundance: many; j_gene: TRBJ2-2; CDR3aa: CASRPPGPGELFF; CDR3nt: TGTGCCAGCAGGCCCCCAGGCCCCGGGGAGCTGTTTTTT
d_gene: NA; v_gene: TRBV24-1; abundance: NA; j_gene: TRBJ1-5; CDR3aa: CATSDPGRNQPQHF; CDR3nt: TGTGCCACCAGTGATCCTGGTCGCAATCAGCCCCAGCATTTT
d_gene: TRBD2; v_gene: TRBV11-2; abundance: many; j_gene: TRBJ2-1; CDR3aa: CASSLVSGTYNEQFF; CDR3nt: TGTGCCAGCAGCTTAGTTAGCGGGACCTACAATGAGCAGTTCTTC
d_gene: TRBD2; v_gene: TRBV18; abundance: NA; j_gene: TRBJ2-1; CDR3aa: CASSPKAGGGNEQFF; CDR3nt: TGTGCCAGCTCACCCAAAGCGGGAGGGGGAAATGAGCAGTTCTTC
d_gene: TRBD1; v_gene: TRBV20-1; abundance: many; j_gene: TRBJ2-7; CDR3aa: CSLTGNPPYEQYF; CDR3nt: TGCAGCCTGACAGGGAATCCCCCCTACGAGCAGTACTTC
d_gene: NA; v_gene: TRBV9; abundance: many; j_gene: TRBJ2-5; CDR3aa: CASSPASLGETQYF; CDR3nt: TGTGCCAGCAGCCCAGCCAGTTTGGGTGAGACCCAGTACTTC
d_gene: NA; v_gene: TRBV6-1; abundance: few; j_gene: TRBJ1-2; CDR3aa: CASPRGVGYGYTF; CDR3nt: TGTGCCAGCCCAAGGGGGGTAGGCTACGGCTACACCTTC
d_gene: TRBD2; v_gene: TRBV12-3/TRBV12-4; abundance: many; j_gene: TRBJ2-6; CDR3aa: CASSLGLAGVSNSGANVLTF; CDR3nt: TGTGCCAGCAGTTTAGGGCTAGCGGGAGTATCTAACTCTGGGGCCAACGTCCTGACTTTC
d_gene: TRBD1; v_gene: TRBV28; abundance: NA; j_gene: TRBJ1-2; CDR3aa: CASSFPPTGGYGYTF; CDR3nt: TGTGCCAGCAGTTTCCCGCCTACAGGGGGCTATGGCTACACCTTC
d_gene: TRBD2; v_gene: TRBV6-1; abundance: NA; j_gene: TRBJ2-7; CDR3aa: CASTSGPYEQYF; CDR3nt: TGTGCCAGCACTAGCGGTCCCTACGAGCAGTACTTC
d_gene: NA; v_gene: TRBV5-1; abundance: many; j_gene: TRBJ2-7; CDR3aa: CASSLGRSRAPLGEQYF; CDR3nt: TGCGCCAGCAGCTTGGGTCGGTCCAGAGCGCCTTTGGGCGAGCAGTACTTC